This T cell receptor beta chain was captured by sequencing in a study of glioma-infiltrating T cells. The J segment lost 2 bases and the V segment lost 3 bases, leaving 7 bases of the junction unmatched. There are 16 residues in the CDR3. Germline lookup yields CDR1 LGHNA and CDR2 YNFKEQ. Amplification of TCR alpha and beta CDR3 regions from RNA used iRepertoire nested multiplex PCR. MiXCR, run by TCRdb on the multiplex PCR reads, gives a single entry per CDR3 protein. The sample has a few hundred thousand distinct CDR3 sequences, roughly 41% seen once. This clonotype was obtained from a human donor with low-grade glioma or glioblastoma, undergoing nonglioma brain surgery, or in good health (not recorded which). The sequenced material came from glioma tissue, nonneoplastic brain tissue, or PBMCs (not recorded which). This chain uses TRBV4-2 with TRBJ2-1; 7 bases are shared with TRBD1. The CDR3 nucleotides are TGTGCCAGCAGCCAGCCCCGGGACAGACCCTACAATGAGCAGTTCTTC. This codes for CASSQPRDRPYNEQFF.